One sample yielded the 27 T cell receptor beta chains listed below, sequenced in a study of T cells in localized non-small cell lung cancer (dated by TCRdb to about 2020). Libraries were prepared through the immunoSEQ multiplex PCR assay. TCRdb limited this immuneACCESS table to in-frame rearrangements with V and J called. A share of clones is missing; checked studies link under half to unresolved V genes, and the rest is unexplained. The sample contains 2,000 to 2,500 clones, more than 20% of them found a single time. The ten largest clones add up to roughly 18% of the sample. Sequencing used lung tumor tissue, obtained before any cancer treatment. The receptor source for this set is a male donor older than 55 with stage I lung adenocarcinoma.

This clone appeared a few times. The chain recombines TRBV10-2 with TRBJ2-3; the match to TRBD2 covers 11 bases. With 10 bases clipped from V and 4 bases from J, the junction kept 10 bases outside the gene matches. The CDR3 is made up of 15 amino acids. Germline V gene sequence: CDR1 WSHSY, CDR2 SAAADI. CDR3 nucleotide sequence: TGCGCCACCGGAGGGACTAGCGGACGAGCAGATACGCAGTATTTT. Residues: CATGGTSGRADTQYF.

This sequence joins TRBV11-3 and TRBJ2-7; TRBD1 agrees at 7 bases. CDR3 length: 15 residues. The germline CDR1 and CDR2 sequences are SGHNT and YENEEA. The J segment lost 3 bases and the V segment lost 4 bases, leaving 9 bases of the junction unmatched. The CDR3 protein is CASSSETGKYYEQYF. The CDR3 coding sequence is TGTGCCAGCAGCTCGGAGACAGGGAAATACTACGAGCAGTACTTC. Full variable domain (outside the CDR3, taken from reference TRBV11-3 and TRBJ2-7): EAGVVQSPRYKIIEKKQPVAFWCNPISGHNTLYWYLQNLGQGPELLIRYENEEAVDDSQLPKDRFSAERLKGVDSTLKIQPAELGDSAVYLCASSSETGKYYEQYFGPGTRLTVT.

The chain combines TRBV29-1 with TRBJ2-7; possibly TRBD1 or TRBD2 for D (5 bases each). Per the germline V gene, CDR1 is SQVTM and CDR2 is ANQGSEA. V dropped 4 bases and J dropped 4 bases, with 14 bases sitting between them. The CDR3 sequence is 13 residues long. The CDR3 DNA is TGCAGCGTTGGCTGGGACCGACATTACGAGCAGTACTTC. Its protein is CSVGWDRHYEQYF.

Ten or more counts support this clone. The chain employs TRBV11-3 and TRBJ1-2; D remains ambiguous. The germline gives CDR1 SGHNT, CDR2 YENEEA. This CDR3 is built from 14 residues. V lost 4 bases and J lost 4, with 13 bases in between. The CDR3 DNA is TGTGCCAGCAGCTCGCCGGACGGCTTCTATGGCTACACCTTC. This translates into CASSSPDGFYGYTF. Variable domain in full (rest from reference TRBV11-3 and TRBJ1-2): EAGVVQSPRYKIIEKKQPVAFWCNPISGHNTLYWYLQNLGQGPELLIRYENEEAVDDSQLPKDRFSAERLKGVDSTLKIQPAELGDSAVYLCASSSPDGFYGYTFGSGTRLTVV.

V and J are TRBV15 and TRBJ2-3; 11 bases align to TRBD2. This CDR3 is built from 19 residues. Germline CDR1 LNHNV, CDR2 YYDKDF (reference sequence). J gave up 0 bases and V 1 base, and 9 bases lay outside the gene matches. CDR3 in DNA: TGTGCCACCAGCAGAGTCGGATCGACTAGCGGGATCAGCACAGATACGCAGTATTTT. This encodes CATSRVGSTSGISTDTQYF. Variable domain in full (rest from reference TRBV15 and TRBJ2-3): DAMVIQNPRYQVTQFGKPVTLSCSQTLNHNVMYWYQQKSSQAPKLLFHYYDKDFNNEADTPDNFQSRRPNTSFCFLDIRSPGLGDTAMYLCATSRVGSTSGISTDTQYFGPGTRLTVL.

This chain connects TRBV11-3 to TRBJ2-7, with TRBD2 matching over 9 bases. Trimming took 2 bases from V and 0 from J; bases not matched to a gene: 8. This CDR3 comprises 17 residues. The germline V gene encodes CDR1 SGHNT and CDR2 YENEEA. CDR3 sequence (DNA): TGTGCCAGCAGCTTAATTCTAGCGGGGCCTGACTCCTACGAGCAGTACTTC. It is translated as CASSLILAGPDSYEQYF.

The chain recombines TRBV11-3 with TRBJ2-7; D call uncertain. V shed 5 bases and J shed 2 bases, with 19 bases lying between them. The CDR3 consists of 16 residues. Germline V lookup: CDR1 SGHNT, CDR2 YENEEA. Here the CDR3 DNA reads TGTGCCAGCAGCCCCTGGGCCTCCCAGGAGCCCTACGAGCAGTACTTC. Translation: CASSPWASQEPYEQYF.

This clone was detected once. The CDR3 here is CASTLSDTQYF. The CDR3 bases are TGTGCCAGCACCCTAAGCGATACGCAGTATTTT. This sequence joins TRBV12-5 and TRBJ2-3; D unclear. The germline V gene encodes CDR1 LGHNT and CDR2 FRNRAP. The CDR3 consists of 11 residues.

V and J are TRBV11-3 and TRBJ1-1; 7 bases agree with TRBD1. Trimming cost V 4 bases and J 13 bases; bases outside gene matches: 18. Germline CDR1 SGHNT, CDR2 YENEEA. The CDR3 is 15 amino acids. The CDR3 nucleotides read TGTGCCAGCAGCTGGCATAACGAGGGGGCGGCTTGGGTTTTCTTT. Its protein product is CASSWHNEGAAWVFF.

By frequency in the sample, this clone is medium-sized. This sequence joins TRBV11-3 and TRBJ2-2; the D gene is possibly TRBD2 (5 bases). The CDR3 extends over 17 amino acids. V lost 5 bases and J 0 bases, leaving 16 bases between the germline ends. Germline V CDR1 and CDR2: SGHNT, YENEEA. The CDR3 reads CASSPLGSASNTGELFF. CDR3 nucleotides: TGTGCCAGCAGCCCTCTAGGTAGCGCCTCGAACACCGGGGAGCTGTTTTTT.

In nucleotides, the CDR3 is TGTGCCAGCAGCCTGAACAGAGACCGGGAGCTGTTTTTT. It encodes CASSLNRDRELFF. The chain employs TRBV7-2 and TRBJ2-2; no reliable D call. V was shortened by 5 bases and J by 9 bases, with 13 bases between the two germline ends. The germline gives CDR1 SGHTA, CDR2 FQGNSA. CDR3 length equals 13 residues.

The rearrangement uses TRBV14 and TRBJ2-5; TRBD2 agrees at 11 bases. Germline values: CDR1 SGHDN, CDR2 FVKESK. This CDR3 region has 15 residues. J lost 2 bases, V lost 4 bases, and 3 bases had no gene match. The chain's CDR3 is CASSRGTSGQETQYF. The CDR3 DNA sequence: TGTGCCAGCAGCCGCGGGACTAGCGGACAAGAGACCCAGTACTTC.

This clone occurred a few times. The chain uses TRBV5-1 and TRBJ2-7, with 12 bases that match TRBD2. Germline V gene sequence: CDR1 SGHRS, CDR2 YFSETQ. The CDR3 runs to 16 residues. The V gene end was trimmed by 7 bases and the J gene end by 0 bases; junction bases not matched to a gene: 8. The DNA for the CDR3 is TGCGCCAGCTCTCTAGCGGGGGGGCTGAGCTCCTACGAGCAGTACTTC. This gives the protein CASSLAGGLSSYEQYF.

The chain employs TRBV11-3 and TRBJ1-4; D is possibly TRBD1 (6 bases). The CDR3 length is 14 residues. CDR1 is SGHNT and CDR2 is YENEEA in the germline V gene. Trimming shortened V by 3 bases and J by 8 bases, and 13 bases separated the two germline ends. The CDR3 DNA reads as TGTGCCAGCAGCTTCGGCAGGGGTTACGAAAAACTGTTTTTT. Translation gives CASSFGRGYEKLFF.

Only a few counts were recorded for this clone. The rearrangement joins TRBV30 to TRBJ2-3, with D possibly matching TRBD1 (6 bases). The germline V gene has CDR1 GTSNPN and CDR2 SVGIG (reference sequence). This CDR3 comprises 12 residues. V was trimmed by 5 bases and J by 5 bases, leaving 11 bases between them. For the CDR3, the DNA is TGTGCCTGGGCTCTAGGGGGAGATACGCAGTATTTT. Encoded protein: CAWALGGDTQYF.

The chain has TRBV5-1 and TRBJ1-4, with D maybe TRBD1 (5 bases). The CDR3 is 14 residues long. V lost 4 bases to trimming and J lost 4 bases, with 11 bases between them. In germline, CDR1 is SGHRS, CDR2 YFSETQ. The CDR3 is CASSGALGNEKLFF. The CDR3 DNA sequence: TGCGCCAGCAGCGGGGCCTTGGGTAATGAAAAACTGTTTTTT.

The genes are TRBV19 and TRBJ2-1, with TRBD2 identical over 11 bases. The length of the CDR3 is 15 residues. The V and J ends lost 3 bases and 8 bases, in that order; junction bases with no gene match: 6. Germline loops: CDR1 LNHDA, CDR2 SQIVND (reference sequence). CDR3 residues: CASSITSGGSYEQFF. The CDR3 nucleotides are TGTGCCAGTAGTATCACTAGCGGGGGTAGCTATGAGCAGTTCTTC.

This clone has a handful of counts. The chain has TRBV10-3 and TRBJ1-1; D remains unclear. From germline, CDR1 is ENHRY and CDR2 SYGVKD. There are 15 residues in the CDR3. Trimming left V 0 bases short and J 1 base short, with 9 bases between. The CDR3 region is CAISESRQWNTEAFF. CDR3 sequence (DNA): TGTGCCATCAGTGAGTCGAGGCAGTGGAACACTGAAGCTTTCTTT.

This CDR3 reads CAHRINTKELFF. In DNA form, the CDR3 reads TGTGCCCATCGAATAAACACGAAGGAACTGTTTTTT. The chain employs TRBV30 and TRBJ1-4; D gene unclear. CDR3 length: 12 amino acids. Germline V gives CDR1 GTSNPN, CDR2 SVGIG (reference sequence). V shed 8 bases and J shed 12 bases, with 19 bases lying between them. The whole variable domain, remainder taken from reference TRBV30 and TRBJ1-4, is SQTIHQWPATLVQPVGSPLSLECTVEGTSNPNLYWYRQAAGRGLQLLFYSVGIGQISSEVPQNLSASRPQDRQFILSSKKLLLSDSGFYLCAHRINTKELFFGSGTQLSVL.

The chain employs TRBV18 and TRBJ2-1; tentatively, D is TRBD1 (5 bases). V lost 0 bases to trimming and J lost 4 bases, with 13 bases between them. The CDR3 is 16 residues long. From germline, CDR1 is KGHSH and CDR2 LQKENI. The CDR3 coding sequence is TGTGCCAGCTCACCACCGTCAGGGATAATTTACAATGAGCAGTTCTTC. It yields the protein CASSPPSGIIYNEQFF.

The genes are TRBV2 and TRBJ2-7, with D uncertain. CDR3 size: 12 residues. Germline CDR1 is SNHLY and CDR2 is FYNNEI. Trimming took off 3 bases at V and 0 bases at J, with 3 bases between the two ends. The CDR3 DNA sequence: TGTGCCAGCAGTGAGGGCTCCTACGAGCAGTACTTC. It yields the protein CASSEGSYEQYF. The variable domain in full, with the rest retrieved from reference TRBV2 and TRBJ2-7, is EPEVTQTPSHQVTQMGQEVILRCVPISNHLYFYWYRQILGQKVEFLVSFYNNEISEKSEIFDDQFSVERPDGSNFTLKIRSTKLEDSAMYFCASSEGSYEQYFGPGTRLTVT.

This clone has more than one count but fewer than ten. V is TRBV28 and J is TRBJ2-1; D may match TRBD1 or TRBD2 (5 bases each). Trimming took 4 bases from V and 9 from J, leaving 13 bases between them. This CDR3 spans 13 amino acids. From germline, CDR1 is MDHEN and CDR2 SYDVKM. CDR3 region: CASSSGTGPEQFF. The CDR3 DNA is TGTGCCAGCAGTTCCGGGACGGGACCTGAGCAGTTCTTC.

This clone is judged large. The V call is TRBV19, the J call TRBJ2-3; 7 bases match TRBD2. The germline V gene encodes CDR1 LNHDA and CDR2 SQIVND (reference sequence). J was trimmed by 3 bases and V by 3 bases; bases with no gene match: 9. CDR3 length equals 16 residues. This CDR3 is CASSMRAGRGTDTQYF. Written as DNA, the CDR3 is TGTGCCAGTAGTATGAGGGCGGGGCGGGGGACAGATACGCAGTATTTT.

This clone has more than one count but fewer than ten. The chain combines TRBV10-3 with TRBJ2-3; no reliable D call. The germline V gene has CDR1 ENHRY and CDR2 SYGVKD. CDR3 length: 12 residues. With 0 bases removed from V and 14 bases from J, the gap between germline ends came to 12 bases. The CDR3 loop reads CAISESLNHRYF. CDR3 nucleotide sequence: TGTGCCATCAGTGAGTCCCTGAACCATCGGTATTTT.

This clone was counted a few times. In DNA, the CDR3 is TGTGCCAGCAGTGACCCGAAAGAGACCCAGTACTTC. It is translated as CASSDPKETQYF. This chain uses TRBV25-1 with TRBJ2-5; no definite D call. Trimming stripped 3 bases from V and 3 bases from J, with 5 bases between. The CDR3 runs to 12 residues. In germline, CDR1 is MGHDK, CDR2 SYGVNS.

The chain has TRBV11-3 and TRBJ2-1, with D perhaps being TRBD1 or TRBD2 (5 bases each). Germline lookup yields CDR1 SGHNT and CDR2 YENEEA. V dropped 0 bases and J dropped 9 bases, with 12 bases sitting between them. The CDR3 is made up of 14 amino acids. This CDR3 reads CASSLEGPAGEQFF. CDR3 coding DNA: TGTGCCAGCAGCTTAGAGGGGCCGGCGGGTGAGCAGTTCTTC.

The chain couples TRBV11-3 to TRBJ2-5; perhaps TRBD1 as D (7 bases). Germline CDR1 SGHNT, CDR2 YENEEA. This CDR3 has 14 residues. Trimming pared 3 bases from V and 5 bases from J, leaving 13 bases between. The CDR3 DNA sequence: TGTGCCAGCAGCTTGGAGGGGGCCGGGGAGACCCAGTACTTC. Amino acid sequence: CASSLEGAGETQYF.